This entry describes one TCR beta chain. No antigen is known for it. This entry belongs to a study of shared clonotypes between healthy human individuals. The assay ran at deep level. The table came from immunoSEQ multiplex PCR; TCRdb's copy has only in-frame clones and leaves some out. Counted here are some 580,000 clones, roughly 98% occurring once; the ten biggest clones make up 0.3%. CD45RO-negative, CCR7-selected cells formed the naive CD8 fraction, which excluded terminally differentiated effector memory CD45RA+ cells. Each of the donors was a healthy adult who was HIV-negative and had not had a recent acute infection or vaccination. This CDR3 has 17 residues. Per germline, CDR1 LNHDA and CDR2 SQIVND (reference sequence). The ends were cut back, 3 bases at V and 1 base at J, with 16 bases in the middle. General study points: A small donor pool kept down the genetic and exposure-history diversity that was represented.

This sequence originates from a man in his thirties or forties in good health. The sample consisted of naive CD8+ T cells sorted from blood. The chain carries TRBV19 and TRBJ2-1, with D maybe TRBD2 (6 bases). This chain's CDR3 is CASSITSTSWSYNEQFF. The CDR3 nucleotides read TGTGCCAGTAGTATTACCTCGACTAGTTGGTCCTACAATGAGCAGTTCTTC.